This TCR beta chain was retrieved from a study of cytomegalovirus exposure and HLA in healthy donors. 60 Vbeta and 13 Jbeta primers were used in PCR. Using immunoSEQ multiplex PCR, the repertoire was profiled, and TCRdb retains in-frame clones only, with some absent. This table holds tens of thousands of clones. The receptor was isolated from a woman aged 40 to 50 in good health and CMV-seropositive. Sequencing was done on a sample of PBMCs.

CDR3 nucleotides: TGTGCCAGCAGTTTATGGGGGGGCACCGGGAACACTGAAGCTTTCTTT. Amino acids: CASSLWGGTGNTEAFF. V and J are TRBV27 and TRBJ1-1; TRBD1 is a possible D gene (6 bases). Germline CDR1 is MNHEY and CDR2 is SMNVEV (reference sequence). Trimming pared 1 base from V and 1 base from J, leaving 13 bases between. This CDR3 has 16 amino acids.